One and the same sample provided the 11 T cell receptor beta chains below, sequenced in a study of T cell responses to AZD1222 COVID-19 vaccine. The data were produced by immunoSEQ multiplex PCR, yet TCRdb's version contains in-frame clones alone and is incomplete. The sample records 65,000 to 75,000 clones, around 84% being singletons. The sequencing used peripheral blood, collected on day 0 of AZD1222 vaccination. These receptors all come from an adult in good health.

The chain combines TRBV9 with TRBJ1-6, with D perhaps TRBD1 (6 bases). The CDR3 runs 14 residues. The V and J ends lost 3 bases and 10 bases respectively, with 14 bases between them. The germline CDR1 and CDR2 sequences are SGDLS and YYNGEE. The CDR3, as DNA: TGTGCCAGCAGCGAACAGGAGGGGGTGTCACCCCTCCACTTT. It yields the protein CASSEQEGVSPLHF. Looking up the rest from reference TRBV9 and TRBJ1-6 gives the full variable domain: DSGVTQTPKHLITATGQRVTLRCSPRSGDLSVYWYQQSLDQGLQFLIQYYNGEERAKGNILERFSAQQFPDLHSELNLSSLELGDSALYFCASSEQEGVSPLHFGNGTRLTVT.

This chain joins TRBV18 and TRBJ2-5; D uncertain. Germline V gene sequence: CDR1 KGHSH, CDR2 LQKENI. V lost 2 bases and J 5 bases, leaving 12 bases between the germline ends. The CDR3 contains 14 residues. In nucleotides, the CDR3 is TGTGCCAGCTCACCATCCGGGTCGAGGGAGACCCAGTACTTC. Translating gives CASSPSGSRETQYF.

V is TRBV30 and J is TRBJ2-7; D unresolved. This CDR3 spans 13 amino acids. The V gene's germline CDR1 is GTSNPN and CDR2 SVGIG (reference sequence). V lost 0 bases and J lost 2, with 8 bases in between. The CDR3 spells CAWSVVSAYEQYF. The CDR3 DNA reads TGTGCCTGGAGTGTGGTTTCGGCCTACGAGCAGTACTTC. Filled out from reference TRBV30 and TRBJ2-7, the complete variable domain reads SQTIHQWPATLVQPVGSPLSLECTVEGTSNPNLYWYRQAAGRGLQLLFYSVGIGQISSEVPQNLSASRPQDRQFILSSKKLLLSDSGFYLCAWSVVSAYEQYFGPGTRLTVT.

A remark on this clone: Other nucleotide sequences from this sample produce the same CDR3. The chain couples TRBV14 to TRBJ1-2; D is perhaps TRBD1 (5 bases). V dropped 4 bases and J dropped 2 bases, with 5 bases sitting between them. Germline V lookup: CDR1 SGHDN, CDR2 FVKESK. There are 12 residues in the CDR3. CDR3 DNA sequence: TGTGCCAGCAGCCCAGGGAACTATGGCTACACCTTC. Protein: CASSPGNYGYTF. The full variable domain, with the rest looked up from reference TRBV14 and TRBJ1-2, is EAGVTQFPSHSVIEKGQTVTLRCDPISGHDNLYWYRRVMGKEIKFLLHFVKESKQDESGMPNNRFLAERTGGTYSTLKVQPAELEDSGVYFCASSPGNYGYTFGSGTRLTVV.

V and J are TRBV29-1 and TRBJ1-1; 8 positions match TRBD1. The germline V gene encodes CDR1 SQVTM and CDR2 ANQGSEA. The CDR3 loop spans 14 amino acids. Losses at the gene ends were 4 bases for V and 4 bases for J; bases not matched to a gene: 8. For the CDR3, the DNA is TGCAGCGTTGGAGGCAGGGGGCGAACCACTGAAGCTTTCTTT. Translating it yields CSVGGRGRTTEAFF. Supplemented by reference TRBV29-1 and TRBJ1-1, the full variable domain reads SAVISQKPSRDICQRGTSLTIQCQVDSQVTMMFWYRQQPGQSLTLIATANQGSEATYESGFVIDKFPISRPNLTFSTLTVSNMSPEDSSIYLCSVGGRGRTTEAFFGQGTRLTVV.

The V call is TRBV18, the J call TRBJ2-1; tentative D call: TRBD1 (5 bases). CDR3 length: 19 residues. Trimming took off 0 bases at V and 0 bases at J, with 18 bases between the two ends. Looked up from germline, CDR1 is KGHSH and CDR2 is LQKENI. The CDR3 DNA reads TGTGCCAGCTCACCACCGATCCCACTTAAAGGGGACTCCTACAATGAGCAGTTCTTC. It codes for CASSPPIPLKGDSYNEQFF.

The chain links TRBV5-1 to TRBJ2-1; TRBD1 or TRBD2 may be the D gene (5 bases each). Germline values: CDR1 SGHRS, CDR2 YFSETQ. V lost 0 bases, J lost 3 bases, and 10 bases lay in between. This CDR3 is built from 15 residues. CDR3 loop: CASSLAGDLYNEQFF. The CDR3 region has the DNA TGCGCCAGCAGCTTGGCCGGGGACCTCTACAATGAGCAGTTCTTC.

This chain connects TRBV7-2 to TRBJ2-2, with 9 bases lining up with TRBD2. The trim removed 4 bases at V and 2 bases at J, leaving 11 bases unmatched. Germline V gene data show CDR1 as SGHTA and CDR2 as FQGNSA. The CDR3 is 18 amino acids. CDR3 nucleotides: TGTGCCAGCAGCTCGACCGCCTCGGGACTAGCAAACACCGGGGAGCTGTTTTTT. It codes for CASSSTASGLANTGELFF.

The rearrangement links TRBV10-1 to TRBJ1-5, with a weak D call TRBD1 (6 bases). V dropped 9 bases and J dropped 8 bases, with 20 bases sitting between them. Germline lookup yields CDR1 WNHNN and CDR2 SYGVQD (reference sequence). This CDR3 spans 14 amino acids. The CDR3 coding sequence is TGCGCCAGGCAGGTAGGGGGGCGCTCCAAGCCCCAGCATTTT. Residues: CARQVGGRSKPQHF.

This chain joins TRBV24-1 and TRBJ2-5; no definite D call. Trimming shortened V by 1 base and J by 3 bases, and 5 bases separated the two germline ends. Germline loops: CDR1 KGHDR, CDR2 SFDVKD. This CDR3 comprises 13 residues. Written as DNA, the CDR3 is TGTGCCACCAGTGATTTTAAGAAAGAGACCCAGTACTTC. It encodes CATSDFKKETQYF.

The rearrangement uses TRBV7-3 and TRBJ1-3; D gene ambiguous. Trimming left V 3 bases short and J 0 bases short, with 6 bases between. The CDR3 spans 14 residues. The germline CDR1 and CDR2 sequences are SGHTA and FQGTGA. The CDR3 nucleotides read TGTGCCAGCAGCTTGGGCCACTCTGGAAACACCATATATTTT. This encodes CASSLGHSGNTIYF.